This TCR beta chain comes out of a study of blood T cells in healthy people across ages. Total RNA, at least 5.5 micrograms per sample, was extracted from PBMCs. V lost 6 bases, J lost 4 bases, and 12 bases lay in between. From germline, CDR1 is LGHNT and CDR2 FRNRAP. The CDR3 sequence is 13 residues long. For the second PCR, which ran for roughly 6 to 12 cycles, a sample-barcoded 5' primer and a J-beta primer mix were used. MiXCR was run by TCRdb on the 5' RACE reads, yielding one entry per CDR3 protein. Here the sample spans 1.5 million to 2 million distinct CDR3 sequences, 28% being singletons. Sequencing was performed on blood. The TCR sequence derives from a woman aged 25 to 39 in good health. The chain employs TRBV12-5 and TRBJ1-2, with D uncertain. The chain's CDR3 is CASGVDGIYGYTF. The CDR3 region has the DNA TGTGCTAGTGGAGTAGACGGAATCTATGGCTACACCTTC.